These T cell receptor beta chains were read from a single sample in a study of post-analysis software for immune sequencing data. Via MiXCR, TCRdb re-called the PCR reads, giving one row per CDR3 protein. The sample gives 600,000 to 700,000 distinct CDR3 sequences, 55% to 70% of which show up once; approximately 10% is in the top ten. Sequenced: blood. The receptors here all came from a girl aged 2-15 years with multiple sclerosis. The CDR3 runs from the conserved cysteine through the conserved F or W. The D gene is left open where the match is weak. Size is omitted from some rows. Given values are once, few, many or a class for expanded clones.

cdr3_aa,cdr3_nt,d_call,j_call,clone_size,v_call
CASKQGYLEQYF,TGTGCCAGCAAACAGGGCTATCTCGAGCAGTACTTC,-,TRBJ2-7,-,TRBV2
CATSRVGAGGRDNEQFF,TGTGCCACCAGCAGAGTCGGAGCGGGAGGGAGGGACAATGAGCAGTTCTTC,TRBD2,TRBJ2-1,-,TRBV15
CSATTGGGRQETQYF,TGCAGTGCCACAACAGGGGGCGGGAGACAAGAGACCCAGTACTTC,TRBD1,TRBJ2-5,-,TRBV20-1
CASTPRYPTFVDEQFF,TGTGCCAGTACCCCTAGGTATCCTACCTTTGTAGATGAGCAGTTCTTC,-,TRBJ2-1,few,TRBV5-6
CASSLATSGGVYEQFF,TGCGCCAGCAGCTTGGCCACTAGCGGGGGGGTCTATGAGCAGTTCTTC,TRBD2,TRBJ2-1,-,TRBV5-1
CATGGRETQYF,TGTGCCACGGGGGGGCGGGAGACCCAGTACTTC,TRBD2,TRBJ2-5,-,TRBV10-3
CANCFGGGGNRPQHF,TGTGCCAACTGTTTCGGGGGGGGCGGCAATCGGCCCCAGCATTTT,-,TRBJ1-5,-,TRBV12-3/TRBV12-4
CSASSTGVMYEQFF,TGCAGTGCTAGCAGTACAGGGGTGATGTATGAGCAGTTCTTC,TRBD1,TRBJ2-1,-,TRBV20-1
CASNRQGANEQFF,TGTGCCAGCAACAGACAGGGGGCCAATGAGCAGTTCTTC,TRBD1,TRBJ2-1,-,TRBV6-2/TRBV6-3
CASSKGQPQHF,TGCGCCAGCAGCAAGGGTCAGCCCCAGCATTTT,-,TRBJ1-5,once,TRBV5-1
CASSEAGGRLGELFF,TGTGCCAGCAGTGAAGCCGGCGGGAGGCTCGGGGAGCTGTTTTTT,TRBD2,TRBJ2-2,-,TRBV6-1
CASSLLETSGSEGEQFF,TGTGCCAGCAGTTTACTCGAGACTAGCGGGAGTGAGGGTGAGCAGTTCTTC,TRBD2,TRBJ2-1,-,TRBV27
CASEGGTGFESTDTQYF,TGTGCCAGCGAGGGTGGGACAGGATTTGAGAGCACAGATACGCAGTATTTT,TRBD1,TRBJ2-3,-,TRBV2
CASSQAPGANTEAFF,TGTGCCAGCAGCCAAGCACCCGGGGCCAACACTGAAGCTTTCTTT,-,TRBJ1-1,-,TRBV3-1
CSAPGPTYNEQFF,TGCAGTGCTCCCGGACCCACCTACAATGAGCAGTTCTTC,-,TRBJ2-1,-,TRBV20-1
CASSPRVAGQETQYF,TGTGCCAGCAGCCCAAGGGTAGCGGGGCAAGAGACCCAGTACTTC,TRBD2,TRBJ2-5,few,TRBV7-2
CSASKSSYEQYF,TGCAGTGCTAGTAAGAGCTCCTACGAGCAGTACTTC,-,TRBJ2-7,-,TRBV20-1
CSATGLAGVTGELFF,TGCAGTGCGACCGGACTAGCGGGGGTCACCGGGGAGCTGTTTTTT,TRBD2,TRBJ2-2,-,TRBV20-1
CAITGTSGGGSYNEQFF,TGTGCCATCACAGGGACTAGCGGGGGGGGCTCCTACAATGAGCAGTTCTTC,TRBD2,TRBJ2-1,once,TRBV10-3
CSVRPQPYEQYF,TGCAGCGTTCGACCTCAACCCTACGAGCAGTACTTC,-,TRBJ2-7,-,TRBV29-1
CASSQGRGENQPQHF,TGCGCCAGCAGCCAAGGGCGAGGGGAAAATCAGCCCCAGCATTTT,-,TRBJ1-5,many,TRBV4-3
CASSSLLSLAGVTGELFF,TGCGCCAGCAGCTCCCTTTTAAGCCTAGCGGGGGTCACCGGGGAGCTGTTTTTT,TRBD2,TRBJ2-2,-,TRBV5-1
CASSFGTSGPNEQFF,TGTGCCAGCAGTTTCGGGACTAGCGGCCCCAATGAGCAGTTCTTC,TRBD2,TRBJ2-1,-,TRBV12-3/TRBV12-4
CASSRDSLTSYEQYF,TGTGCCAGCAGTCGGGACAGTCTTACCTCCTACGAGCAGTACTTC,TRBD1,TRBJ2-7,-,TRBV12-3/TRBV12-4
CATRGTGVSYNEQFF,TGTGCCACCAGAGGGACGGGAGTCTCCTACAATGAGCAGTTCTTC,-,TRBJ2-1,-,TRBV15
CASSFRDDEQFF,TGTGCCAGCAGTTTTCGAGACGATGAGCAGTTCTTC,-,TRBJ2-1,-,TRBV12-3/TRBV12-4